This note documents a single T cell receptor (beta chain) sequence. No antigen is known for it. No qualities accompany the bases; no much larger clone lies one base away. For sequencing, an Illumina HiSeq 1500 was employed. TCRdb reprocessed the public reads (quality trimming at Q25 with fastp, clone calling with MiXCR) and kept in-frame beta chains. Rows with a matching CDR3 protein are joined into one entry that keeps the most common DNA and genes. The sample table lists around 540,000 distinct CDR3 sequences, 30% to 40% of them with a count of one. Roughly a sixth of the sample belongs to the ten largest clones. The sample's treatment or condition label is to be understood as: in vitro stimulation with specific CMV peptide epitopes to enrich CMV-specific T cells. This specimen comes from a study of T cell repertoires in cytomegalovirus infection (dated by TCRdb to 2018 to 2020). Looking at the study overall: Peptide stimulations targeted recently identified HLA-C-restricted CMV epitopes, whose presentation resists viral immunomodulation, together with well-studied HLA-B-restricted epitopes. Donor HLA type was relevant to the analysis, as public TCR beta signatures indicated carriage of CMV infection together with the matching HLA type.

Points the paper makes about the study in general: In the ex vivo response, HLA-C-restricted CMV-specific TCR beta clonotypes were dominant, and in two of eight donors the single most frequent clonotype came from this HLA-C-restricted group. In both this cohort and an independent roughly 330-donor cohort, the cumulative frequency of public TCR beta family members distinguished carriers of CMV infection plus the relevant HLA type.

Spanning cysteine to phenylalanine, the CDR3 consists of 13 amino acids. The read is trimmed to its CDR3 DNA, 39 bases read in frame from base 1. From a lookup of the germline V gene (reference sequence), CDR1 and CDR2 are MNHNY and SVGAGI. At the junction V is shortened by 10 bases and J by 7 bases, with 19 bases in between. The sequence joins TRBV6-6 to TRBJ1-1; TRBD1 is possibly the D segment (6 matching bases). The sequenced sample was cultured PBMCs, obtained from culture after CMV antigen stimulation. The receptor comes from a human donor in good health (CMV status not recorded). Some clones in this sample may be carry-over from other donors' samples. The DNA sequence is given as TGTGCCACCTCGGGACAACTCCCGGGTGAAGCTTTCTTT. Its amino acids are CATSGQLPGEAFF.